This T cell receptor beta chain was identified in a study of blood T cells in healthy people across ages. Using a J-beta primer mix together with a sample-barcoded 5' primer, a second PCR was run for 7 to 11 cycles. MiXCR was run by TCRdb on the 5' RACE reads, yielding one entry per CDR3 protein. The sample has over 450,000 distinct CDR3 sequences; less than 25% are singletons. This CDR3 is built from 16 residues. Germline-derived CDR1 and CDR2 are LGHDT and YNNKEL (reference sequence). With 1 base clipped from V and 2 bases from J, the junction kept 7 bases outside the gene matches. In its sample, this clonotype was seen a few times. These data also featured in a second study, about T cells of mothers and their children. That source adds: Whether pairs are related or unrelated, thymic selection shapes their TCR recombination output in much the same way.

The rearrangement links TRBV3-1 to TRBJ2-5; 7 nucleotides agree with TRBD2. The sequence derives from a boy between 10 and 17 years old in good health. The sequenced sample consisted of blood. The CDR3 here is CASSQVQKAGQETQYF. In nucleotides, the CDR3 is TGTGCCAGCAGCCAAGTGCAAAAAGCGGGACAAGAGACCCAGTACTTC.